This entry concerns a single T cell receptor beta chain. Its specificity is unknown. This record belongs to a study of OX40 agonist ivuxolimab in advanced cancers. The wider study: Dosing consisted of intravenous ivuxolimab at 0.01 to 10 mg/kg every 2 weeks.

General observations from the study: Researchers report that CD8+ T cells had, on average, more expanded clones than CD4+. Blood T cells, both CD4+ and CD8+, expanded clonally by week 6 at 0.1 to 3.0 mg/kg.

Using immunoSEQ multiplex PCR, the repertoire was profiled, and TCRdb retains in-frame clones only, with some absent. The table has around 46,000 clones, 88% seen once. The receptor's source is an adult with an advanced solid tumor such as melanoma, head and neck, liver or kidney cancer. The input for sequencing was CD4+ or CD8+ T cells sorted from blood, taken in a trial of the OX40 agonist ivuxolimab.

The CDR3 DNA follows: TGTGCCAGCAGTTACTCAGAGGGGGCAAACGAGCAGTACTTC. Translated: CASSYSEGANEQYF. The rearrangement joins TRBV6-5 to TRBJ2-7, with 7 bases fitting TRBD1. Germline V gene data show CDR1 as MNHEY and CDR2 as SVGAGI. Unmatched junction bases numbered 4, after V lost 0 bases and J lost 5 bases. The CDR3 contains 14 residues.